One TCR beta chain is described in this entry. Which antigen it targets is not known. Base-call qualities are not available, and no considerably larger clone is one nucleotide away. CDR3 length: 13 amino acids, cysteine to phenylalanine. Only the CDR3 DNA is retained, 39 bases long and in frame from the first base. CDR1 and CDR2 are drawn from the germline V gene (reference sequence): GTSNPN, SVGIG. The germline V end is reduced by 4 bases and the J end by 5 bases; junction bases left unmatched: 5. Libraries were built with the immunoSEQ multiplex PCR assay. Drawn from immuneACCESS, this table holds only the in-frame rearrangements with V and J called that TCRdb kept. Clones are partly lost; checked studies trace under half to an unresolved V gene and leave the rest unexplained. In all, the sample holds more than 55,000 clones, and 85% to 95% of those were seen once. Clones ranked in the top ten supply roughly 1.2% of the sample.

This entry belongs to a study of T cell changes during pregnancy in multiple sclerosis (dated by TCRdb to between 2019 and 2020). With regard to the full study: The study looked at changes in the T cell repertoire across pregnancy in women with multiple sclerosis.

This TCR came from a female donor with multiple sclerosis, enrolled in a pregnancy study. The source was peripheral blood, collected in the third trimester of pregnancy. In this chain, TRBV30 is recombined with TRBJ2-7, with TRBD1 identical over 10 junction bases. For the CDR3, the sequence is CAWNRDRGHEQYF. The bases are TGTGCCTGGAACCGGGACAGGGGTCACGAGCAGTACTTC.